This TCR beta chain was retrieved from a study of T cells in localized non-small cell lung cancer. The protocol was immunoSEQ multiplex PCR, while the TCRdb copy is restricted to in-frame clones and leaves out a portion. The sample includes tens of thousands of clones, around 89% of them seen just once. CDR3 length equals 18 residues. Germline CDR1 reads MNHEY; CDR2 reads SMNVEV (reference sequence). The V and J ends lost 5 bases and 0 bases respectively, with 22 bases between them. The origin of this receptor is a woman aged 40-69 years with stage I squamous cell lung carcinoma. Source: peripheral blood, taken before any cancer treatment. This chain uses TRBV27 with TRBJ1-2, with D tentatively TRBD1 (5 bases). In DNA, the CDR3 is TGTGCCAGCAGTGCGGAATCGGGTGTCCAGGGTCCTAACTATGGCTACACCTTC. Translated, it gives CASSAESGVQGPNYGYTF.